This T cell receptor (beta chain) was identified in a study (dated by TCRdb to 2013 to 2016). Regarding the study in general: The study examined whether tumor-infiltrating Tregs in breast cancer are drawn from blood Tregs or arise in situ by conversion from other CD4+ T cell subsets. What the study reported, not specific to this receptor: Rather than covering whole repertoires, validation in the larger cohort was restricted to a single TCR beta V-J rearrangement. In terms of TCR gene usage, tumor memory CD4+ T cells clustered together with blood and lymph node memory CD4+ cells, as well as with lymph node naive CD4+ cells. Tumor-infiltrating Treg TCR alpha and beta sequences overlapped most with tumor naive CD4+ T cells, then with blood naive CD4+ T cells.

At least ten counts were recorded for this clonotype. Its antigen remains unidentified. At one of its ends the junction is not consistent with the germline gene, which may arise from a read error. The Miltenyi Naive CD4+ T Cell Isolation kit was used to purify naive CD4+ T cells, and CD25 microbeads were used to remove Tregs. Tregs, naive and memory CD4+ T cells from tumor, blood and ipsilateral draining lymph nodes of a handful of breast cancer patients underwent full-length TCR alpha and beta sequencing. Ficoll density gradient centrifugation was used to isolate mononuclear cells from lymph nodes or from approximately 46 ml of peripheral blood. Sorted cell populations were confirmed by FACS to exceed 90% purity. Full-length TCR variable regions were amplified by 5' RACE PCR with constant-region reverse primers, followed by semi-nested PCR with Nested Universal Primer A. Using the ReliaPrep RNA Cell Miniprep System, total RNA was extracted, and the SMARTer RACE 5'/3' Kit was then used to reverse transcribe the RNA into 5'RACE-ready cDNA. An Illumina MiSeq was used to sequence the full-length TCR alpha and beta libraries, which had been barcoded with multiplex adaptors. Per the authors' processing: Sequencing data were pooled across the five patients for each of nine subset-tissue groups and compared by unsupervised clustering of TCR gene usage. The Morisita-Horn index was used to calculate repertoire similarity, with shared sequences weighted according to their contribution to each repertoire. The public reads were reanalyzed by TCRdb: fastp trimming at Q25, MiXCR alignment, in-frame beta chains only. Every distinct CDR3 protein forms one entry, paired with its most common genes and DNA. TCRdb, not the authors, supplied the V and J calls. The sample yields 13,000 or so distinct CDR3 sequences; around a quarter were counted once. The top ten hold approximately 3% of the sample.

The germline V gene gives CDR1 as MNHEY and CDR2 as SVGAGI. Its CDR3 holds 16 amino acids, cysteine through phenylalanine. The retained sequence is limited to the CDR3, 48 bases, with the frame set at the first base. This receptor was taken from a female donor with breast cancer. The rearranged segments are TRBV6-5 and TRBJ2-1, with 8 junctional bases fitting TRBD2. Sample: naive CD4+ T cells sorted from blood. Sample cell subset or site, as interpreted from the label and publication: naive CD4+ T cells, CD4+CD45RA+CD25-. The DNA reads as follows: TGTGCCAGCAGTGACTCGGGGCGGGGGGCCTACAATGAGCAGTTCTTC. Translated, it gives CASSDSGRGAYNEQFF.